This T cell receptor beta chain was sequenced during a study of T cell responses to AZD1222 COVID-19 vaccine. The method was immunoSEQ multiplex PCR; TCRdb's version includes in-frame clones alone and lacks a portion of them. The data show approximately 120,000 clones, around 93% seen once. This clone occurred once. The antigen is undetermined. Whole-study findings and limits: Possibly, clonal diversity was underestimated; donors were largely white British and included more females.

This CDR3 comprises 14 residues. CDR1 is LNHDA, CDR2 SQIVND, per germline (reference sequence). Deletions cut 3 bases from V and 4 bases from J, with 12 bases between. The source of this sequence is an adult in good health. This sample comprised peripheral blood, obtained on day 0 of AZD1222 vaccination. The chain recombines TRBV19 with TRBJ1-1, with D perhaps TRBD1 (6 bases). The CDR3 DNA sequence: TGTGCCAGTAGTATTAACGAAGGGGGCACTGAAGCTTTCTTT. It translates to CASSINEGGTEAFF.